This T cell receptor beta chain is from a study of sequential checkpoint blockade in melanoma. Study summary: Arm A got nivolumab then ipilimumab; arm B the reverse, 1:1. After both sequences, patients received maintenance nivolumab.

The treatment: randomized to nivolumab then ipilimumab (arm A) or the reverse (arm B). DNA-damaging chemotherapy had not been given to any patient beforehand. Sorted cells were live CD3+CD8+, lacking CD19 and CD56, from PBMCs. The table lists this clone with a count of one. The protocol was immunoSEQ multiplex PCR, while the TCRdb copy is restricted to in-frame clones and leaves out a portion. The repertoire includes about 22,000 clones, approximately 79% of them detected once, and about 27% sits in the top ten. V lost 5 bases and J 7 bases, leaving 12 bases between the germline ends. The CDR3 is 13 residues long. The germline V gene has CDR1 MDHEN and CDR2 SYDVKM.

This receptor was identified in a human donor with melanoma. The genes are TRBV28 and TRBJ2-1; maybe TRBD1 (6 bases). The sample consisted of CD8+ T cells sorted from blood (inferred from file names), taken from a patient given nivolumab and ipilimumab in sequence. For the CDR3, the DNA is TGTGCCAGCAGTCCGATGACAGGAAATGAGCAGTTCTTC. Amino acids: CASSPMTGNEQFF.